The present T cell receptor (beta chain) was sequenced within a study of technical replicates of blood from four donors. Measured with immunoSEQ multiplex PCR; TCRdb has only the in-frame clones, and not every one. This table holds about 76,000 clones, roughly 94% found once. The TCR was taken from a human donor in good health. The sample comprised T cells isolated from PBMCs.

The CDR3 reads CASSLSRDIYGYTF. Here the CDR3 DNA reads TGTGCCAGCAGCTTAAGCAGGGATATCTATGGCTACACCTTC. The rearrangement uses TRBV7-2 and TRBJ1-2; possible D gene TRBD1, 5 bases. The CDR3 length is 14 residues. The V and J ends lost 2 bases and 4 bases respectively, with 11 bases between them. Germline lookup yields CDR1 SGHTA and CDR2 FQGNSA. The full variable domain, completed using reference TRBV7-2 and TRBJ1-2, is GAGVSQSPSNKVTEKGKDVELRCDPISGHTALYWYRQSLGQGLEFLIYFQGNSAPDKSGLPSDRFSAERTGGSVSTLTIQRTQQEDSAVYLCASSLSRDIYGYTFGSGTRLTVV.